The sequence of this T cell receptor (beta chain) was determined in a study of siplizumab effects on memory and regulatory T cells. Study observations and caveats: The study found that siplizumab significantly reduced alloreactive sequences traceable to unstimulated CD4+ memory cells.

About 9.5 x 10^4 TCR templates underwent assay in each sample. The repertoire was sequenced with immunoSEQ multiplex PCR; TCRdb's copy has only in-frame clones and lacks some. Counted here are roughly 100,000 clones, over 95% occurring once; the ten biggest clones make up 0.031%. This clone was detected once. What it binds is unknown. Naive, memory, effector memory and TEMRA subsets that were unstimulated underwent sequencing in a few donor pairs. The sequenced sample consisted of naive CD4+ T cells sorted from blood. The receptor was isolated from a human donor in good health.

The CDR3 DNA follows: TGTGCCAGCAGCCCGCTGGGGGCCGGGGACGAGCAGTACTTC. Translating gives CASSPLGAGDEQYF. The gene calls are TRBV7-3 and TRBJ2-5; D might be TRBD1 (6 bases). The J call may not be correct, given that the DNA end is closer to TRBJ2-7. This CDR3 comprises 14 residues. The V gene's germline CDR1 is SGHTA and CDR2 FQGTGA.